The T cell receptor beta chain described here comes from a study of response to subunit inactivated influenza vaccine. TCRdb recomputed calls from the RT-PCR reads with MiXCR, one row per CDR3 protein. The table shows approximately 500,000 distinct CDR3 sequences, with approximately 15% occurring only once. Ten or more counts support this clonotype. V gave up 5 bases and J gave up 9 bases; unmatched junction bases: 9. The CDR3 is 14 amino acids. The germline CDR1 and CDR2 sequences are SGHTA and FQGNSA. This chain links TRBV7-2 with TRBJ2-1, with 8 bases identical to TRBD2. The receptor was isolated from a man aged 50-60 years who received an inactivated influenza vaccine. The source material was PBMCs from blood, sampled less than 13 days after vaccination. DNA for the CDR3: TGTGCCAGCAGCGTCGGGGGGGGGATCACTGAGCAGTTCTTC. As protein: CASSVGGGITEQFF.